This T cell receptor (beta chain) was obtained from a study of follicular helper T cells after annual influenza vaccination. Sample time point: 2013-2014 season, 7 days after vaccination. ICOS+CD38+ and ICOS-CD38- fractions were sorted from non-naive CD4+CXCR5+PD-1+ cells. Germline assignment: CDR1 SNHLY and CDR2 FYNNEI. V lost 8 bases, J lost 7 bases, and 14 bases stayed unmatched. This CDR3 has 15 amino acids. Libraries were prepared by immunoSEQ multiplex PCR; TCRdb keeps only in-frame clonotypes and omits some of them. Of 5,000 to 6,000 clones in the sample, approximately 89% were seen once. A note on this clone: No antigen is known for it.

Findings of the study overall: Successive annual vaccinations recalled a recurrent oligoclonal ICOS+CD38+ cTfh response with influenza-specific clonotypes. Plasmablast frequency change correlated with clonality change in ICOS+CD38+ cTfh.

The sequencing here drew on CXCR5+ CD38- circulating T follicular helper cells from blood, taken 7 days after influenza vaccination. The sample's subset: circulating Tfh, non-naive CD4+CXCR5+PD-1+ (ICOS+CD38+ or ICOS-CD38-). The V call is TRBV2, the J call TRBJ2-1, with 7 bases identical to TRBD2. The receptor comes from an adult who received the influenza vaccine. The CDR3 DNA is TGTGCCAGCTACTTGGGGCTAGCGGTGGGGAATGAGCAGTTCTTC. This codes for CASYLGLAVGNEQFF.